Each of the 8 T cell receptor beta chains below was sequenced from the same sample in a study of cytomegalovirus exposure and HLA in healthy donors. The PCR employed 60 Vbeta primers together with 13 Jbeta primers. The protocol was immunoSEQ multiplex PCR, while the TCRdb copy is restricted to in-frame clones and leaves out a portion. The sample holds roughly 170,000 clones, around 77% seen once. Sequencing was done on a sample of PBMCs. The receptors were sampled from a woman aged 30 to 39 in good health and CMV-seronegative.

The J gene is TRBJ2-1, the V gene TRBV5-4; possible D gene TRBD2, 6 bases. V was trimmed by 4 bases and J by 4 bases, leaving 12 bases between them. CDR3 length equals 14 residues. CDR1 and CDR2 (germline): SGHNT, YYREEE (reference sequence). The CDR3: CASSAGTAYNEQFF. DNA for the CDR3: TGTGCCAGCAGCGCGGGGACTGCATACAATGAGCAGTTCTTC.

This clone was observed a handful of times. The V call is TRBV5-1, the J call TRBJ1-2; TRBD1 agrees at 8 bases. CDR3 length: 13 residues. J lost 6 bases, V lost 3 bases, and 4 bases had no gene match. Germline V lookup: CDR1 SGHRS, CDR2 YFSETQ. The CDR3 sequence: CASSSGQEDGYTF. CDR3 coding DNA: TGCGCCAGCAGCTCGGGACAGGAGGATGGCTACACCTTC.

DNA for the CDR3: TGTGCCAGCAGGACAGGCGATGCGAACACCGGGGAGCTGTTTTTT. Its protein is CASRTGDANTGELFF. This chain connects TRBV6-6 to TRBJ2-2, with D perhaps TRBD1 (6 bases). Germline-derived CDR1 and CDR2 are MNHNY and SVGAGI (reference sequence). The CDR3 is 15 amino acids. Between the trimmed V and J ends, which lost 6 bases and 0 bases, there was a span of 11 bases.

The V call is TRBV25-1, the J call TRBJ2-3; TRBD1 aligns across 8 bases. This CDR3 region has 14 residues. The germline V gene has CDR1 MGHDK and CDR2 SYGVNS. Trimming cost V 8 bases and J 3 bases; bases outside gene matches: 7. The CDR3 nucleotides are TGTGCCAGCCCTGGACAGGGATGGACAGATACGCAGTATTTT. This sequence encodes CASPGQGWTDTQYF.

This chain uses TRBV5-4 with TRBJ1-1; no reliable D call. The germline V gene encodes CDR1 SGHNT and CDR2 YYREEE (reference sequence). The length of the CDR3 is 13 residues. V was pared by 2 bases and J by 12 bases, with 17 bases between. CDR3: CASSFEGGPLSFF. Here the CDR3 DNA reads TGTGCCAGCAGCTTTGAAGGCGGGCCCCTCTCTTTCTTT.

This chain joins TRBV28 and TRBJ2-7; D uncertain. The CDR3 is 11 residues long. V dropped 8 bases and J dropped 5 bases, with 10 bases sitting between them. In germline, CDR1 is MDHEN, CDR2 SYDVKM. The CDR3: CASHLGHEQYF. As DNA, the CDR3 is TGTGCCAGCCATTTGGGCCACGAGCAGTACTTC.

The V and J genes are TRBV27 and TRBJ2-1; 12 bases map to TRBD2. V gave up 6 bases and J gave up 9 bases; unmatched junction bases: 18. This CDR3 is 18 amino acids long. Germline V CDR1 and CDR2: MNHEY, SMNVEV (reference sequence). CDR3 sequence (DNA): TGTGCCAGCAGATGGCTAGCGGGAGGGAACGCGAGGGACAGTGAGCAGTTCTTC. Its protein is CASRWLAGGNARDSEQFF.

This chain uses TRBV4-2 with TRBJ2-1; TRBD2 agrees at 11 bases. V was clipped by 4 bases and J by 9 bases; unmatched bases: 14. Per germline, CDR1 LGHNA and CDR2 YNFKEQ. The CDR3 length is 17 residues. The CDR3 nucleotides are TGTGCCAGCAGCCGAACAAGGACTAGCGGGTCGGGCCGTGAGCAGTTCTTC. Its protein is CASSRTRTSGSGREQFF.